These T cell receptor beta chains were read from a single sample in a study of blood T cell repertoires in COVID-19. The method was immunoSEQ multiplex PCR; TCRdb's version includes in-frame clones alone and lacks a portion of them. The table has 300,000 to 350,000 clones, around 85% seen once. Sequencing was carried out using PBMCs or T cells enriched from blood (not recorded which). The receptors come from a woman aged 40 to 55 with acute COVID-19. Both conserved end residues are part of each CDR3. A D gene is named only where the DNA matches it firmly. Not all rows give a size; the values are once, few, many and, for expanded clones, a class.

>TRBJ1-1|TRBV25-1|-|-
CASRQGANTEAFF
TGTGCCAGCAGACAAGGGGCCAACACTGAAGCTTTCTTT
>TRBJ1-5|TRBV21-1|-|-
CASSKRGFWLFQPQHF
TGTGCCAGCAGCAAAAGGGGTTTTTGGTTGTTTCAGCCCCAGCATTTT
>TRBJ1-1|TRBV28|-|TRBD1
CASSGTARNTEAFF
TGTGCCAGCAGCGGGACAGCCAGGAACACTGAAGCTTTCTTT
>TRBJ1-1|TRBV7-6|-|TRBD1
CASSLDGNTGGAWTEAFF
TGTGCCAGCAGCTTAGATGGGAATACAGGGGGCGCGTGGACTGAAGCTTTCTTT
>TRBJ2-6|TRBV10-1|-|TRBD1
CASIELRQGPISGANVLTF
TGCGCCAGCATAGAACTACGACAGGGACCGATCTCTGGGGCCAACGTCCTGACTTTC
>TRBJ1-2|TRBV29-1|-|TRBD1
CSVEDLRGPWWGYTF
TGCAGCGTTGAAGATCTAAGGGGGCCTTGGTGGGGCTACACCTTC
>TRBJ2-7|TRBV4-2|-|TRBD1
CASSQDFNRGYEQYF
TGTGCCAGCAGCCAAGATTTTAACAGGGGATACGAGCAGTACTTC
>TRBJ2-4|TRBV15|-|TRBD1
CATSIFGTGPLAKNIQYF
TGTGCCACCAGCATTTTTGGGACAGGGCCACTAGCCAAAAACATTCAGTACTTC
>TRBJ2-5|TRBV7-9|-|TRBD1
CASSLGQGEILTQYF
TGTGCCAGCAGCCTTGGACAGGGGGAAATATTGACCCAGTACTTC
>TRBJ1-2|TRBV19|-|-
CASSPDSPNYGYTF
TGTGCCAGTAGTCCGGACTCGCCTAACTATGGCTACACCTTC
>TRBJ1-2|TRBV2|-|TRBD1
CASRDSGTGGVGYTF
TGTGCCAGCAGAGACTCCGGGACAGGGGGCGTTGGCTACACCTTC
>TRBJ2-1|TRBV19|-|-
CASKTGQYNEQFF
TGTGCCAGTAAAACCGGACAGTACAATGAGCAGTTCTTC
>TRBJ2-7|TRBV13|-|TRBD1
CASSFGTGGSEQYF
TGTGCCAGCAGCTTCGGGACAGGGGGCTCCGAGCAGTACTTC
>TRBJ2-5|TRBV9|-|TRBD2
CASSQLSSGQETQYF
TGTGCCAGCAGTCAACTCTCTAGCGGCCAAGAGACCCAGTACTTC
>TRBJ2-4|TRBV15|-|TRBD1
CATSRGGQGAASKNIQYF
TGTGCCACCAGCAGAGGGGGACAGGGGGCGGCCTCCAAAAACATTCAGTACTTC
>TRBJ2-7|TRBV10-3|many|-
CAITTGTDSYEQYF
TGTGCCATTACTACCGGGACTGACTCCTACGAGCAGTACTTC
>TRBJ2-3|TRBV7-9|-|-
CASSSGRGRDTQYF
TGTGCCAGCAGCTCAGGACGGGGTCGAGATACGCAGTATTTT
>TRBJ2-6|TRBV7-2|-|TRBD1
CASSLRGQGVLSGANVLTF
TGTGCCAGCAGCTTAAGGGGACAGGGGGTGCTCTCTGGGGCCAACGTCCTGACTTTC
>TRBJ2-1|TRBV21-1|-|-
CASSNWTPYNEQFF
TGTGCCAGCAGCAATTGGACTCCTTACAATGAGCAGTTCTTC
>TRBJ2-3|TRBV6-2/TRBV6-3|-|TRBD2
CASSTRGGSGTDTQYF
TGTGCCAGCAGCACGCGGGGGGGGTCCGGCACAGATACGCAGTATTTT
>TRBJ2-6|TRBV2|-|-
CASSEVGASGANVLTF
TGTGCCAGCAGTGAGGTAGGAGCGTCTGGGGCCAACGTCCTGACTTTC
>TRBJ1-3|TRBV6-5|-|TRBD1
CASSLEGAPSGNTIYF
TGTGCCAGCAGTTTAGAGGGGGCTCCATCTGGAAACACCATATATTTT
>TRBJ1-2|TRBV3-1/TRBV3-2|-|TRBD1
CASSQYGSDRQYGYTF
TGTGCCAGCAGCCAATATGGGTCGGACAGGCAGTATGGCTACACCTTC
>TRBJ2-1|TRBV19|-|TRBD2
CASSIPRRIAGAAYNEQFF
TGTGCCAGTAGTATACCGAGAAGAATAGCGGGAGCGGCCTACAATGAGCAGTTCTTC
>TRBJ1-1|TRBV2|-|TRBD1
CASSSGGWTEAFF
TGTGCCAGCAGCTCAGGGGGATGGACTGAAGCTTTCTTT
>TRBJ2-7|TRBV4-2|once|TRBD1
CASSQARGDSSNYEQYF
TGTGCCAGCAGCCAAGCTCGAGGGGACAGTTCGAACTACGAGCAGTACTTC